The rows below give T cell receptor beta chains drawn from one sample of a study of cytomegalovirus exposure and HLA in healthy donors. Sequencing was performed with immunoSEQ multiplex PCR; in TCRdb, only in-frame clones are kept and a portion is missing. The sample has 120,000 to 150,000 clones, about 79% seen once. Sequenced sample: PBMCs. These receptor sequences come from a man in his forties or fifties in good health and CMV-seropositive. Each CDR3 is given with its conserved first and last residue. The D gene is left open where the match is weak. A clone size is listed for some rows: how often the clone was seen (once, few, many), or a class if it is expanded.

>TRBJ2-1|.|TRBV19|.
CASSIRGSWNEQFF
TGTGCCAGTAGTATAAGGGGGTCTTGGAATGAGCAGTTCTTC
>TRBJ2-5|.|TRBV15|.
CATSRSVGQETQYF
TGTGCCACCAGCAGGTCAGTTGGCCAAGAGACCCAGTACTTC
>TRBJ2-7|.|TRBV13|TRBD1
CASSRGQGAQDEQYF
TGTGCCAGCAGCCGGGGACAGGGGGCGCAGGACGAGCAGTACTTC
>TRBJ1-5|.|TRBV19|.
CASMRGELSNQPQHF
TGTGCCAGTATGCGCGGGGAGTTGAGTAATCAGCCCCAGCATTTT
>TRBJ1-5|few|TRBV30|.
CAWSVLREGGNQPQHF
TGTGCCTGGAGTGTACTGCGGGAGGGAGGCAATCAGCCCCAGCATTTT
>TRBJ2-1|.|TRBV18|TRBD2
CASSPSWELAGYEQFF
TGTGCCAGCTCACCATCCTGGGAACTAGCGGGCTATGAGCAGTTCTTC
>TRBJ1-5|.|TRBV9|.
CASSAQGRQPQHF
TGTGCCAGCAGCGCACAGGGTCGACAGCCCCAGCATTTT
>TRBJ2-3|.|TRBV5-1|TRBD2
CASSSGGGDTQYF
TGCGCCAGCAGCTCGGGGGGTGGCGATACGCAGTATTTT
>TRBJ2-2|.|TRBV10-2|.
CASSLPLEGGELFF
TGCGCCAGCAGTTTGCCCTTGGAGGGCGGGGAGCTGTTTTTT
>TRBJ2-1|.|TRBV11-2|.
CASSFYRDYEQFF
TGTGCCAGCAGCTTCTACAGGGATTATGAGCAGTTCTTC
>TRBJ2-7|.|TRBV7-9|.
CASSSQDPYEQYF
TGTGCCAGCAGCTCGCAGGATCCATACGAGCAGTACTTC
>TRBJ2-7|.|TRBV4-3|TRBD1
CASSQNPGTGGSEQYF
TGCGCCAGCAGCCAAAATCCGGGGACAGGGGGCTCCGAGCAGTACTTC
>TRBJ2-7|.|TRBV4-3|.
CASSQTAAREQYF
TGCGCCAGCAGCCAAACCGCCGCCCGGGAGCAGTACTTC
>TRBJ2-2|.|TRBV5-4|TRBD2
CASSSLGLATGELFF
TGTGCCAGCAGCTCGCTGGGACTAGCGACCGGGGAGCTGTTTTTT
>TRBJ1-2|.|TRBV9|.
CASSAVYRGGYTF
TGTGCCAGCAGCGCGGTATACCGCGGGGGCTACACCTTC
>TRBJ2-1|.|TRBV5-1|TRBD1
CASSPMTGEADEQFF
TGCGCCAGCAGCCCTATGACAGGGGAGGCAGATGAGCAGTTCTTC
>TRBJ1-2|.|TRBV28|TRBD1
CASSIPDRGGYTF
TGTGCCAGCAGTATCCCGGACAGGGGTGGCTACACCTTC
>TRBJ1-2|.|TRBV7-9|TRBD1
CASSFAGTGGYGYTF
TGTGCCAGCAGCTTCGCTGGGACAGGGGGCTATGGCTACACCTTC
>TRBJ1-5|.|TRBV15|.
CATSRSGQYSNQPQHF
TGTGCCACCAGCAGATCGGGACAATATAGCAATCAGCCCCAGCATTTT
>TRBJ1-1|.|TRBV4-1|TRBD1
CASSHMDRPNTEAFF
TGCGCCAGCAGCCACATGGACAGGCCGAACACTGAAGCTTTCTTT
>TRBJ1-5|.|TRBV30|.
CAWSNSGGNQPQHF
TGTGCCTGGAGTAATTCCGGGGGCAATCAGCCCCAGCATTTT
>TRBJ1-5|.|TRBV6-6|.
CASSPGRDSNQPQHF
TGTGCCAGCAGCCCCGGACGGGATAGCAATCAGCCCCAGCATTTT
>TRBJ1-1|.|TRBV30|.
CAWSGGGGPEAFF
TGTGCCTGGAGTGGAGGGGGGGGCCCTGAAGCTTTCTTT
>TRBJ1-1|.|TRBV5-1|.
CASSMVTSTEAFF
TGCGCCAGCAGCATGGTTACGAGCACTGAAGCTTTCTTT